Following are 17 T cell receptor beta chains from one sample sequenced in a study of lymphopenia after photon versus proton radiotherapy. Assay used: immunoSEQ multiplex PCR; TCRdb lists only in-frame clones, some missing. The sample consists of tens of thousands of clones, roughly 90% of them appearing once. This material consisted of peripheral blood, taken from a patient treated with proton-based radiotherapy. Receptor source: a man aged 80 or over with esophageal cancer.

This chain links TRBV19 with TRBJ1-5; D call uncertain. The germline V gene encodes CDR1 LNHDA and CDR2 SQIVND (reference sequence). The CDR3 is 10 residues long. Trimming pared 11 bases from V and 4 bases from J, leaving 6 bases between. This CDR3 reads CAAGNQPQHF. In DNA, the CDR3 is TGTGCCGCGGGGAATCAGCCCCAGCATTTT.

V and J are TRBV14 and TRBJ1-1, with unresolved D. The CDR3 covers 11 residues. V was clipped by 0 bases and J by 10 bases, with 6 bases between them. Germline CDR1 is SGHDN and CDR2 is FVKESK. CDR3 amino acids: CASSQDPGAFF. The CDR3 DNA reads TGTGCCAGCAGCCAAGATCCGGGAGCTTTCTTT.

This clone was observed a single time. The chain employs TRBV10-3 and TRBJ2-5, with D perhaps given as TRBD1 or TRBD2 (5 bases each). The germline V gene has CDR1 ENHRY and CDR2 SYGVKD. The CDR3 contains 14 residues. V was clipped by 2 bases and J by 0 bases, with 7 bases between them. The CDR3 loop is CAISERGNQETQYF. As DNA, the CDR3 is TGTGCCATCAGTGAGCGGGGCAACCAAGAGACCCAGTACTTC.

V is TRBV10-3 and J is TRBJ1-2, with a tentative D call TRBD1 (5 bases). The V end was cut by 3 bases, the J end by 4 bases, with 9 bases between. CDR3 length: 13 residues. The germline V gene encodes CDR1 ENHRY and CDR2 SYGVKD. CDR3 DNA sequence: TGTGCCATCAGTGATGAGGGGACCTATGGCTACACCTTC. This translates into CAISDEGTYGYTF.

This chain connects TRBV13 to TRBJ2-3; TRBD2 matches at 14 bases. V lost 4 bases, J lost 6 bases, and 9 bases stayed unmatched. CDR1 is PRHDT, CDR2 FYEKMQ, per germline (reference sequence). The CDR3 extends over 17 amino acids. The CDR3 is CASSWGLAGVVPDTQYF. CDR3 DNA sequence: TGTGCCAGCAGCTGGGGACTAGCGGGAGTGGTTCCCGATACGCAGTATTTT.

Here the CDR3 reads CASSETGRPYEQYF. The CDR3 region has the DNA TGTGCCAGCAGTGAAACCGGGAGGCCCTACGAGCAGTACTTC. The chain recombines TRBV5-6 with TRBJ2-7; TRBD2 agrees at 7 bases. CDR1 and CDR2 (germline): SGHDT, YYEEEE. CDR3 size: 14 residues. With V trimmed by 5 bases and J by 2 bases, 7 bases remained unmatched.

CDR3 nucleotides: TGTGCCAGCAGCCCAGAGGTAGCCCAAGAGACCCAGTACTTC. Protein: CASSPEVAQETQYF. This rearrangement joins TRBV7-2 to TRBJ2-5; no clear D. Between the trimmed V and J ends, which lost 5 bases and 1 base, there was a span of 11 bases. The CDR3 loop spans 14 amino acids. From germline, CDR1 is SGHTA and CDR2 FQGNSA.

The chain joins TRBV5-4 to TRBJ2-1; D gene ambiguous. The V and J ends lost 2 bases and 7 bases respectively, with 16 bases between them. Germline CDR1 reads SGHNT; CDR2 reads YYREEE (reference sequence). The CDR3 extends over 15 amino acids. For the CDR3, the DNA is TGTGCCAGCAGCTTCAAACTTAGGCCGCAGAATGAGCAGTTCTTC. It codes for CASSFKLRPQNEQFF.

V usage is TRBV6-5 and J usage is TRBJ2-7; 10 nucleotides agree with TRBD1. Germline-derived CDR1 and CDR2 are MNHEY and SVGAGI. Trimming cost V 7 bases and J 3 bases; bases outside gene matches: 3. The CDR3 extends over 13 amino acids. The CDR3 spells CASTRDRGYEQYF. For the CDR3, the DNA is TGTGCCAGCACCCGGGACAGGGGCTACGAGCAGTACTTC.

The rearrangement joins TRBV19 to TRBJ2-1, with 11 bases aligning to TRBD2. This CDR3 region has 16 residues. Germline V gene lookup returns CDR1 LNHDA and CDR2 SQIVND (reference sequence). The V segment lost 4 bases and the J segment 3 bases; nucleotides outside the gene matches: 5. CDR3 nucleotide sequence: TGTGCCAGTAGTAAACCGGGACTAGCGGACTACAATGAGCAGTTCTTC. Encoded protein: CASSKPGLADYNEQFF.

The CDR3 DNA reads TGTGCCAGCTCACCAGGAGGGAGTGGCATAGAGACCCAGTACTTC. Protein: CASSPGGSGIETQYF. The rearrangement links TRBV18 to TRBJ2-5; D might be TRBD2 (6 bases). Trimming stripped 2 bases from V and 4 bases from J, with 14 bases between. The germline V gene has CDR1 KGHSH and CDR2 LQKENI. The CDR3 runs 15 residues.

The CDR3: CASSLAGTDGYTF. CDR3 DNA: TGTGCCAGCTCACTAGCCGGGACAGATGGCTACACCTTC. The chain combines TRBV18 with TRBJ1-2; 7 bases fit TRBD1. Losses at the gene ends were 4 bases for V and 6 bases for J; bases not matched to a gene: 5. Germline CDR1 reads KGHSH; CDR2 reads LQKENI. The CDR3 runs to 13 residues.

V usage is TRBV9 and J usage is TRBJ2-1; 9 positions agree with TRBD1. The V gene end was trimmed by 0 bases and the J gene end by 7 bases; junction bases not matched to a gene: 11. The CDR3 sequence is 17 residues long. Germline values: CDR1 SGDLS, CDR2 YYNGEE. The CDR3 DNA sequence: TGTGCCAGCAGCGTAGGTCCGGGAGACAGGGGGAGTAATGAGCAGTTCTTC. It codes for CASSVGPGDRGSNEQFF.

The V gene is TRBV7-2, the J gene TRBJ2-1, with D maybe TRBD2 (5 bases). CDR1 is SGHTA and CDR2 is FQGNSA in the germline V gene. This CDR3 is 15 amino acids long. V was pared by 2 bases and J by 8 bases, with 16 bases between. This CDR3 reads CASSLILVGSDEQFF. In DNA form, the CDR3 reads TGTGCCAGCAGCTTAATACTAGTGGGCTCGGATGAGCAGTTCTTC.

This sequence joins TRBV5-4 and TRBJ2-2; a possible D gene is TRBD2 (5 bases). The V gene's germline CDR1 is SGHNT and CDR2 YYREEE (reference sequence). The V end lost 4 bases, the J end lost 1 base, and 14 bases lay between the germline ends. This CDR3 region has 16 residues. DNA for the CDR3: TGTGCCAGCAGCGACACAAGCGGACTGAACACCGGGGAGCTGTTTTTT. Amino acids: CASSDTSGLNTGELFF. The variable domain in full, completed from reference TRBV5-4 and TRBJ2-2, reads ETGVTQSPTHLIKTRGQQVTLRCSSQSGHNTVSWYQQALGQGPQFIFQYYREEENGRGNFPPRFSGLQFPNYSSELNVNALELDDSALYLCASSDTSGLNTGELFFGEGSRLTVL.

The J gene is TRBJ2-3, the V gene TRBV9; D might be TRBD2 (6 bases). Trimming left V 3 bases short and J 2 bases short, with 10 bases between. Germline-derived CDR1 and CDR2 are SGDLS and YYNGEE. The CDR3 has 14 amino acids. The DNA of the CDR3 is TGTGCCAGCAGCGGAATGGGACTCACAGATACGCAGTATTTT. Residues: CASSGMGLTDTQYF.

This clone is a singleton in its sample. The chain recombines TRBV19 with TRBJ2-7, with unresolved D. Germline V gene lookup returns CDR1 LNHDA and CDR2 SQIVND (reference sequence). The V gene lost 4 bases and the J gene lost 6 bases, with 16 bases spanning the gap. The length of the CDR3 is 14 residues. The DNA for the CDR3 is TGTGCCAGTAGTAGCCGGACGGCGTGGCGCGAGCAGTACTTC. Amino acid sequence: CASSSRTAWREQYF.